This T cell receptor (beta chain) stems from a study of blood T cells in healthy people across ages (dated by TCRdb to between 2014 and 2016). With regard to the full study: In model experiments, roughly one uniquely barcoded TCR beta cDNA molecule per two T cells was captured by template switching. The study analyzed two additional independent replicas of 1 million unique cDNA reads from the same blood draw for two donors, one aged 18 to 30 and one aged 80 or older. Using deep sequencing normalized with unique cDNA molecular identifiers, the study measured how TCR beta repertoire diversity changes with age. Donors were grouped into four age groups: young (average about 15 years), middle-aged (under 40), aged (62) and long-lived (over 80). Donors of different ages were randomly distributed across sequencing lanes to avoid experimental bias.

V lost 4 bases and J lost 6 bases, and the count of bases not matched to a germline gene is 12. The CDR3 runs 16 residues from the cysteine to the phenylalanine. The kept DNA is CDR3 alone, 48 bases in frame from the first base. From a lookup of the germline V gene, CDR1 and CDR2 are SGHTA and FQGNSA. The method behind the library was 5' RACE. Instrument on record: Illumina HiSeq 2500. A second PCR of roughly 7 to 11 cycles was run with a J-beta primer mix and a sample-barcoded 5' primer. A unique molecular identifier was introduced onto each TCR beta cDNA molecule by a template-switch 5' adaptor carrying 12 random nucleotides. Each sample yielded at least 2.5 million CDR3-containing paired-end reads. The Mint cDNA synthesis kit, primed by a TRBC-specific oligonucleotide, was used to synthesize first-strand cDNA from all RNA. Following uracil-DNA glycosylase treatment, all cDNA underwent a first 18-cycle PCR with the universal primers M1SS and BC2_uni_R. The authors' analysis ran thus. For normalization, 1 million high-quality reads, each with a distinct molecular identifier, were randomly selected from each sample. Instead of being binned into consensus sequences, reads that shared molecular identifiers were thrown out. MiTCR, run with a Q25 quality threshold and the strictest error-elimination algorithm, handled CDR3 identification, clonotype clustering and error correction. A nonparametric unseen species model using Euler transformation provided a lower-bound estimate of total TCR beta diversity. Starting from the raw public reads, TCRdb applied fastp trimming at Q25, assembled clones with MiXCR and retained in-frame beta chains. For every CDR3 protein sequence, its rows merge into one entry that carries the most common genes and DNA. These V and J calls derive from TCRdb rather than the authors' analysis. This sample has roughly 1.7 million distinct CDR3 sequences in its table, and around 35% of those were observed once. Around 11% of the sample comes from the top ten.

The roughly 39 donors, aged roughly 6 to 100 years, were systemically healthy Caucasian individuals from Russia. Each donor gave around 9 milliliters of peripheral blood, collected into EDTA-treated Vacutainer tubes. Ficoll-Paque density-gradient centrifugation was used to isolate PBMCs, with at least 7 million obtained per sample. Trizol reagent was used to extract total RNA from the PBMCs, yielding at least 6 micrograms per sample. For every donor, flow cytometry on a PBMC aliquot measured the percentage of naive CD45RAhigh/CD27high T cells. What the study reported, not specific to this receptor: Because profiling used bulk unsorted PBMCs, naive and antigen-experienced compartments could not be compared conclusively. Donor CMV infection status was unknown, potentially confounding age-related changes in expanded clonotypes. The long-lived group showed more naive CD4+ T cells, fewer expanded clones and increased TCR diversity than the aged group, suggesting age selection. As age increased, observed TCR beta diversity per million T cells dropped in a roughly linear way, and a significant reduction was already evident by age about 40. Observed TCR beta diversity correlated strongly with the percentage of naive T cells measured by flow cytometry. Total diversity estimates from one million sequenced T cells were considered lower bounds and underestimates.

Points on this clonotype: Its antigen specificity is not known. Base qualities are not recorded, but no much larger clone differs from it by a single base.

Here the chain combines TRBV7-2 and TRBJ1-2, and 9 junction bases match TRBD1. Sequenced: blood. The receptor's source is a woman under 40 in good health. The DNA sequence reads TGTGCCAGCAGCTCTAGCGCCGTTAGGACAGGGGATGGCTACACCTTC. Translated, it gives CASSSSAVRTGDGYTF.